The T cell receptor beta chain under discussion was sequenced for a study of a mutant IDH1 vaccine in newly diagnosed glioma (dated by TCRdb to about 2021). Looking at the study overall: Vaccination began 4-6 weeks after radiotherapy alone, or alongside temozolomide cycles in the chemotherapy-containing groups. Of the 30 to 35 patients who were treated, 62.5% were male and approximately 38% were female, and the mean age was about 37 years. Prior to enrollment, standard therapy consisting of radiotherapy alone, temozolomide alone, or radiochemotherapy with temozolomide had been administered to patients, with the combination being received by most patients. Visit V12 was the week-35 safety follow-up and visit V13 was the week-47 end of study. Peripheral blood was collected at six visits: V03 (baseline), V05, V07, V10, V12 and V13. Longitudinal TCRB deep sequencing was done for 20 to 25 treated patients, wherever samples were available for exploratory analyses. The full study reports these points: Pseudoprogression appeared unrelated to alterations in the top peripheral T cell clonotypes detected by TCRB sequencing. Vaccine-induced immune responses across multiple MHC alleles were detected in around 92% of patients. It was noted by the authors that analyses of patient blood samples could not be reproduced owing to sample limitations. Selection of PBMC samples for TCRB deep sequencing was based on availability.

This clone was counted a single time. This clone's antigen is unknown. Base qualities were left out, and no much larger clone turns up one base away. Library method: the immunoSEQ multiplex PCR assay. Rearranged TCR beta chain sequences were amplified with the hsTCRB Kit following the manufacturer's protocol. An Illumina MiSeq was used to sequence the TCRB libraries. For the original study's pipeline: The kit vendor's proprietary platform handled demultiplexing, trimming and gene mapping. Here the immuneACCESS table is served through TCRdb, limited to in-frame sequences with V and J called. Missing clones are a known gap in these copies; in checked studies unresolved V genes cover under half, and the rest lacks a known reason. The DNA was the basis for D and trimming; V, J and clone size are from that table. The sample has more than 45,000 clones on record, 88% of them singletons. Around 5.4% of the sample is in the top ten clones.

Taken with the paper, the label for time point translates to: week 35, safety follow-up. Each vaccine dose was 300 ug of a 20-mer mutant IDH1 peptide in Montanide, given subcutaneously with topical imiquimod. Patients were given eight vaccinations, in weeks 1, 3, 5, 7, 11, 15, 19 and 23, which matched visits V03 through V10. The donors had newly diagnosed IDH1-mutant astrocytomas of WHO grade 3 or 4 that showed loss of nuclear ATRX. The samples were drawn from NOA16, a multicentre, single-arm, open-label phase I trial in Germany that tested a mutant IDH1 peptide vaccine in humans for the first time. The DNeasy Blood and Tissue Kit was used to extract genomic DNA from EDTA blood for TCRB sequencing. Sample: PBMCs, taken from a glioma patient whose treatment included an IDH1 peptide vaccine. The clonotype comes from a woman aged 40 to 50 with glioma.

In nucleotide form, the sequence is TGTGCCAGCAGCTTAGGGCTAGGACGGCACCAAGAGACCCAGTACTTC. The encoded protein is CASSLGLGRHQETQYF. The sequence links TRBV13 to TRBJ2-5, with the D gene not confidently named. The CDR3, cysteine through phenylalanine, is 16 amino acids long. The retained sequence is limited to the CDR3, 48 bases, with the frame set at the first base. V loses 0 bases, J loses 0 bases, and the germline ends lie 11 bases apart. The germline V gene (reference sequence) supplies CDR1 PRHDT and CDR2 FYEKMQ.